This TCR beta chain was found in a study of identical twins (dated by TCRdb to the mid-2010s). Broadly, across the study: The study deep-sequenced TCR alpha and beta repertoires from monozygotic twins, unrelated adults of various ages and cord blood to test whether fetal clonotypes persist. To rule out contamination, the twin experiments were replicated at different times with different library preparation protocols. The full study reports these points: Zero-insertion analyses could be partly confounded by invariant T cells such as MAIT and iNKT, though diverse VJ usage argued against such confounding for most clonotypes. Because the same donors could not be followed over many years, conclusions were based on cross-sectional statistical analysis. The excess sharing between twins in beta out-of-frame sequences was weaker because fewer shared sequences reduced the signal-to-noise ratio. Compared with coincidental sharing between unrelated individuals, out-of-frame TCR alpha sequences shared between twins had an excess of sequences with low generation probability. Fewer insertions were carried by abundant cord blood beta clonotypes, a similar but weaker trend appeared in young adult naive repertoires, and no such trend appeared in memory repertoires. In monozygotic twins, out-of-frame TCR alpha sharing was systematically underestimated by recombination models, although the models agreed with sharing between unrelated individuals.

All donors were healthy Caucasians. The twin cohort consisted of three pairs of female monozygotic twins, all aged about 18 to 30 years. CD4+ and CD8+ T cell populations were isolated with positive isolation kits from Invitrogen. Compared with germline, V lacks 5 bases and J lacks 3 bases; bases without a gene match: 10. CDR1 and CDR2 were assigned from the germline V gene (reference sequence) as MNHEY and SMNVEV. Including the terminal cysteine and phenylalanine, the CDR3 comprises 15 residues. Only the CDR3 DNA stays, 45 bases, in frame from base 1. The library was generated by 5' RACE. TCRdb lists the instrument as Illumina HiSeq 2000. Template switching introduced a universal primer binding site; the final cDNA contained a unique molecular identifier, enabling accurate counting of TCR cDNA molecules. Specific primers in the conserved constant-segment region were used to synthesize first-strand cDNA for TCR alpha and beta chains. To control for contamination, each cDNA library was double barcoded with a SMART-Mk sample barcode plus Illumina barcodes. TruSeq adapter sequences, together with Illumina sample barcodes, were added in two successive PCR steps. The TCR alpha and beta cDNA libraries were sequenced on the Illumina HiSeq platform using custom primers. The original pipeline was this. Unique molecular identifiers were extracted from raw reads with MiGEC, and CDR3 positions were determined with MiXCR. For each individual, recombination models were inferred using an EM algorithm with the repgenHMM and IGoR tools. The analysis of shared clonotypes was done with the tcR package in R, with sharing normalized by the product of cloneset sizes. To study raw recombination free of thymic and clonal selection effects, out-of-frame nonproductive sequences were analyzed. The public reads were quality trimmed at Q25 with fastp and then assembled into clones with MiXCR by TCRdb, keeping productive beta chains. Each entry merges the rows of one CDR3 protein and shows their most common DNA and genes. The V and J calls reflect TCRdb's pipeline rather than the authors' work. The sample records hundreds of thousands of distinct CDR3 sequences, roughly 10% of which are singletons. The ten largest clones represent about 7.1% of the sample.

This clonotype was recorded a few times. Its antigen has not been determined. Base-call qualities are not available, and no considerably larger clone is one nucleotide away. This sample also appeared in a second study, on yellow fever vaccine responses in identical twins. Looking at the second paper: According to the authors, the vaccine-induced T cell response in identical twins seemed to be partly convergent and partly specific to each individual. The study precisely tracked vaccine-responding T cell clones in identical twins.

The clonotype originates from a woman between 18 and 29 years old in good health. Sample: CD8+ T cells sorted from blood. The chain employs TRBV27 and TRBJ2-7; TRBD1 agrees with 7 junctional bases. The CDR3 in this case is CASSARDRSFYEQYF. The DNA is TGTGCCAGCAGTGCCCGGGACAGATCCTTCTACGAGCAGTACTTC.